Here is one TCR beta chain with its context. With 5 bases clipped from V and 2 bases from J, the junction kept 5 bases outside the gene matches. Germline V gives CDR1 SGHNT, CDR2 YENEEA. The CDR3 covers 14 residues. The data originate from a study of blood T cell repertoires in COVID-19. The protocol was immunoSEQ multiplex PCR, while the TCRdb copy is restricted to in-frame clones and leaves out a portion. The sample records about 140,000 clones, 84% being singletons. This chain connects TRBV11-3 to TRBJ1-1; 7 nucleotides agree with TRBD1. The clonotype originates from a man between 60 and 75 years old with active or convalescent COVID-19. Sequenced: peripheral blood. CDR3 sequence reads: CASSHRGANTEAFF. The DNA of the CDR3 is TGTGCCAGCAGCCACAGGGGCGCAAACACTGAAGCTTTCTTT. The complete variable domain, with remaining parts taken from reference TRBV11-3 and TRBJ1-1, reads EAGVVQSPRYKIIEKKQPVAFWCNPISGHNTLYWYLQNLGQGPELLIRYENEEAVDDSQLPKDRFSAERLKGVDSTLKIQPAELGDSAVYLCASSHRGANTEAFFGQGTRLTVV.